The rows below give T cell receptor beta chains drawn from one sample of a study of blood T cell repertoires in COVID-19. Some clones are missing from TCRdb's copy, which holds only in-frame ones; the method was immunoSEQ multiplex PCR. The data show approximately 120,000 clones, with approximately 91% seen just once and 0.95% to 1.5% held by the top ten. Material: peripheral blood. Source of these receptors: a woman older than 75 with acute or convalescent COVID-19. CDR3s include the opening cysteine and the closing phenylalanine or tryptophan. A D gene is named only where the DNA matches it firmly. Clone size is given for some rows only: seen once, a few or many times, or a class if the clone is expanded.

TGTGCCAGCAGCGTAGGAGATGCAGGCCCGCACGATACGCAGTATTTT	CASSVGDAGPHDTQYF	TRBV9	-	TRBJ2-3	-
TGCAGCGTTGAAGACCTGCAGGACAGGGAAAAGGGCTACACCTTC	CSVEDLQDREKGYTF	TRBV29-1	-	TRBJ1-2	TRBD1
TGTGCCAGCAGCTTGGGGGGGACTGTAATCTATGGCTACACCTTC	CASSLGGTVIYGYTF	TRBV5-5	-	TRBJ1-2	-
TGTGCCAGCAGTCCGGGCTTGAATCGGGACAGGGGAGGCCCGTGGAATCAGCCCCAGCATTTT	CASSPGLNRDRGGPWNQPQHF	TRBV6-2/TRBV6-3	-	TRBJ1-5	TRBD1
TGTGCCGACCAAAAGGAGGCTGGAAACACCATATATTTT	CADQKEAGNTIYF	TRBV2	-	TRBJ1-3	-
TGCGCCAGCAGCCAAGGAGAGGAGCCCTACAATGAGCAGTTCTTC	CASSQGEEPYNEQFF	TRBV4-3	-	TRBJ2-1	-
TGTGCCAGCTCACTCGGACAGAACACTGAAGCTTTCTTT	CASSLGQNTEAFF	TRBV18	-	TRBJ1-1	-
TGCGCCAGCAAGGGGGCCACTACGAACGAGCAGTACTTC	CASKGATTNEQYF	TRBV4-1	once	TRBJ2-7	TRBD1
TGCGCCAGCAGCCGGACTAGCGGGGACTCCTACAATGAGCAGTTCTTC	CASSRTSGDSYNEQFF	TRBV5-1	-	TRBJ2-1	TRBD2
TGTGCCAGCAGGACAGGGGTCGGCTATGGCTACACCTTC	CASRTGVGYGYTF	TRBV28	-	TRBJ1-2	TRBD1
TGTGCCAGCAGTGAAAATCGGTCCGGGAGGGAGCAGTACTTC	CASSENRSGREQYF	TRBV2	-	TRBJ2-7	TRBD2
TGCGCCAGCAGCTTGGGGGCCAGGGGGACCGGGGAGCTGTTTTTT	CASSLGARGTGELFF	TRBV5-1	once	TRBJ2-2	TRBD1
TGTGCCAGCAGCTCAAAGCCTTCTAGCGGGACGGCCACCGGGGAGCTGTTTTTT	CASSSKPSSGTATGELFF	TRBV7-6	-	TRBJ2-2	TRBD2
TGTGCCAGCAGTTACCGTCTCACAGGGTATGGCTACACCTTC	CASSYRLTGYGYTF	TRBV6-6	-	TRBJ1-2	-
TGTGCCAGTAGTATTGCGGGGGCGAAAGAGACCCAGTACTTC	CASSIAGAKETQYF	TRBV19	once	TRBJ2-5	-
TGTGCCAGCTCACCAAACCAGGGTGGCGAGCAGTACTTC	CASSPNQGGEQYF	TRBV18	-	TRBJ2-7	-
TGTGCCAGCTCACCGGGGGGGCAAGAGACCCAGTACTTC	CASSPGGQETQYF	TRBV18	-	TRBJ2-5	TRBD2
TGTGCCAGCGGGCGCCCAAGCTCCTACGAGCAGTACTTC	CASGRPSSYEQYF	TRBV28	-	TRBJ2-7	-
TGTGCCAGTATGGGAGTAGCCGTGGGAGGGGGTGAGCAGTTCTTC	CASMGVAVGGGEQFF	TRBV19	-	TRBJ2-1	-
TGTGCCAGCAGCCCGTGCCACAGGGGACCCTACGAGCAGTACTTC	CASSPCHRGPYEQYF	TRBV21-1	-	TRBJ2-7	-
TGCGCCAGCAGCTCCGACAGGTTAGAGACCCAGTACTTC	CASSSDRLETQYF	TRBV5-1	-	TRBJ2-5	-
TGTGCCAGCTCATACGTAGCGGGAGTCACCGGGGAGCTGTTTTTT	CASSYVAGVTGELFF	TRBV18	-	TRBJ2-2	TRBD2